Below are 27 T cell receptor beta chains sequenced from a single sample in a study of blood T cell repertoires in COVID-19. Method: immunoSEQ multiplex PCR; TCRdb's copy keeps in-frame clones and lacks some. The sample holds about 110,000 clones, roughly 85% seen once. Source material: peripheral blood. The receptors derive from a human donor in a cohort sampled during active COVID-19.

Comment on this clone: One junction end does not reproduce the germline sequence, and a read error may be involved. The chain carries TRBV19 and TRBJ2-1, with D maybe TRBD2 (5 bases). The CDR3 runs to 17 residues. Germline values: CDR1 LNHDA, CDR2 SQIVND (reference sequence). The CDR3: CASSIGGSSYSHNEQFF. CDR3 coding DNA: TGTGCCAGTAGTATAGGAGGGTCGAGCTACTCCCACAATGAGCAGTTCTTC.

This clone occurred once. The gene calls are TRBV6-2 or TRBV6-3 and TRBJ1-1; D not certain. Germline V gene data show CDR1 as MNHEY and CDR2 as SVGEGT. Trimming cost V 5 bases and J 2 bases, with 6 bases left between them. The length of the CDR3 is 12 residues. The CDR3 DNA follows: TGTGCCAGCAGTCAGGTCAACACTGAAGCTTTCTTT. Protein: CASSQVNTEAFF.

This chain's CDR3 is CASNKNADGAGELFF. Written as DNA, the CDR3 is TGTGCCAGTAACAAGAACGCGGACGGGGCCGGGGAGCTGTTTTTT. The chain joins TRBV19 to TRBJ2-2, with a tentative D call TRBD2 (5 bases). V lost 7 bases and J lost 6, with 18 bases in between. Germline V gene lookup returns CDR1 LNHDA and CDR2 SQIVND (reference sequence). The CDR3 contains 15 residues.

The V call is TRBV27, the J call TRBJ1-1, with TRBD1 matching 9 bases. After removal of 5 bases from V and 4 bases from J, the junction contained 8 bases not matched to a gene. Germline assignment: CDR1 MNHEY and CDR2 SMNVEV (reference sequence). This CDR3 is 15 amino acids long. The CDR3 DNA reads TGTGCCAGCAGTCTACAGGGGGCGCCGGGCACTGAAGCTTTCTTT. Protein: CASSLQGAPGTEAFF.

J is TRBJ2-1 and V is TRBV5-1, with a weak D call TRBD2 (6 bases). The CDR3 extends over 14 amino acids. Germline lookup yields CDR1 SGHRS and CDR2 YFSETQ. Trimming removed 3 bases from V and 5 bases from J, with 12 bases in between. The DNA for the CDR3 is TGCGCCAGCAGCTGGGGTGGAGGGGACAATGAGCAGTTCTTC. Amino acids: CASSWGGGDNEQFF.

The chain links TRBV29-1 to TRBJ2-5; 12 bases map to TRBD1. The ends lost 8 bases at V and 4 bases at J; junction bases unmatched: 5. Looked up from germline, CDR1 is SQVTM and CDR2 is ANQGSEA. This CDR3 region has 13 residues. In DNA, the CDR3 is TGCAGCATGGGACAGGGGGCGAGAGAGACCCAGTACTTC. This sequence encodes CSMGQGARETQYF.

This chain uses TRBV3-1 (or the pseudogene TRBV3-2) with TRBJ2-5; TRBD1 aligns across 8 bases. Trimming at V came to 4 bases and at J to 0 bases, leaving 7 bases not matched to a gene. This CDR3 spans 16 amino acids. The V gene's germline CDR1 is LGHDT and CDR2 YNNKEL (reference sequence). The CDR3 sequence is CASSLGTGMYQETQYF. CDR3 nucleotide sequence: TGTGCCAGCAGCCTTGGGACAGGAATGTACCAAGAGACCCAGTACTTC.

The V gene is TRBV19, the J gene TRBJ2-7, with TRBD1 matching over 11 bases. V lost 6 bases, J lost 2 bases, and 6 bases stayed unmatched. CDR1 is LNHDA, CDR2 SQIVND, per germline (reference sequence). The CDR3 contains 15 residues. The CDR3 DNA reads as TGTGCCAGTAGGGGGACGGGACAGGGGGCCTACGAGCAGTACTTC. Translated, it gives CASRGTGQGAYEQYF.

The chain's CDR3 is CASRDDSNTIYF. The DNA of the CDR3 is TGTGCCAGCAGGGATGACAGTAACACCATATATTTT. J is TRBJ1-3 and V is TRBV2; maybe TRBD1 (5 bases). CDR3 size: 12 residues. Trimming took 6 bases from V and 7 from J, leaving 10 bases between them. CDR1 and CDR2 from the germline V gene are SNHLY and FYNNEI.

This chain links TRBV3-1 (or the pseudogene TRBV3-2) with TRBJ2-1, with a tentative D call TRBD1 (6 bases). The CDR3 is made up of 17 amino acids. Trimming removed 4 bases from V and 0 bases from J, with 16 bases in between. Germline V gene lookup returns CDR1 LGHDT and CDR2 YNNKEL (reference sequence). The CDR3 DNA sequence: TGTGCCAGCAGCCCCCGAAGGACAGCAGGCTCCTACAATGAGCAGTTCTTC. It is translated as CASSPRRTAGSYNEQFF.

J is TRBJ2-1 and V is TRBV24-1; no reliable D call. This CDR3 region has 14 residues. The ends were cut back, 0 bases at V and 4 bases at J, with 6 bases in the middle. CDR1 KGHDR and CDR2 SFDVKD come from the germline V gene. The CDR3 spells CATSDLHKYNEQFF. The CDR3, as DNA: TGTGCCACCAGTGATTTGCACAAATACAATGAGCAGTTCTTC.

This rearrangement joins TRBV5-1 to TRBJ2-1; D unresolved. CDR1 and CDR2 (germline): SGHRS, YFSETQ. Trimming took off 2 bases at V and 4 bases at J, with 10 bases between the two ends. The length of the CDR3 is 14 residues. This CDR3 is CASSLSLDYNEQFF. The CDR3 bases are TGCGCCAGCAGCTTATCGCTAGATTACAATGAGCAGTTCTTC.

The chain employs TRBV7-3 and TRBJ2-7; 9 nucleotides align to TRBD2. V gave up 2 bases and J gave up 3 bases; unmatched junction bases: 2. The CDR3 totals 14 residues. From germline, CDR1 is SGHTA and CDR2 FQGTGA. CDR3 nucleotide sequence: TGTGCCAGCAGCTTATCAGCGGGGGGCTACGAGCAGTACTTC. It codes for CASSLSAGGYEQYF.

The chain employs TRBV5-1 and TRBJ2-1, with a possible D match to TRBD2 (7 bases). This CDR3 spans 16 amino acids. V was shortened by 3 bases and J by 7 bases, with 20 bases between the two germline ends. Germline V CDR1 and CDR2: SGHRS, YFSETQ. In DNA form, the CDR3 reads TGCGCCAGCAGCTACCTCCCTAGCGGAGGGGGGAATGAGCAGTTCTTC. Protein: CASSYLPSGGGNEQFF.

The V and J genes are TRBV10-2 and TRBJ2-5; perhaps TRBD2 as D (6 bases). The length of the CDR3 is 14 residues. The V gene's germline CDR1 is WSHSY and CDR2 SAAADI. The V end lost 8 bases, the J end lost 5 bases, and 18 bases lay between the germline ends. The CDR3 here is CASGRHPREETQYF. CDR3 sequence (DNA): TGCGCCAGCGGCCGACACCCTCGGGAGGAGACCCAGTACTTC.

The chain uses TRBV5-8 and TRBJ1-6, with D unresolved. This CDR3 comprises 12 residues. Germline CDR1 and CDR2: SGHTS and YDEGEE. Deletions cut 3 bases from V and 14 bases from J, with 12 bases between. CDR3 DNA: TGTGCCAGCAGCTGGAGGGTGGCGGCCCTCCACTTT. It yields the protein CASSWRVAALHF. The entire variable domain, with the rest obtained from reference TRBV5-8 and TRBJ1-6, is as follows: EAGVTQSPTHLIKTRGQQATLRCSPISGHTSVYWYQQALGLGLQFLLWYDEGEERNRGNFPPRFSGRQFPNYSSELNVNALELEDSALYLCASSWRVAALHFGNGTRLTVT.

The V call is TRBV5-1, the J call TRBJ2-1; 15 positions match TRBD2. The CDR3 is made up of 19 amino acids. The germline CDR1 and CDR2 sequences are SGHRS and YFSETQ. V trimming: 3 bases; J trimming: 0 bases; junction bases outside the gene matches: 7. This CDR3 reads CASSSAGTSGGTSYNEQFF. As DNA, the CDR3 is TGCGCCAGCAGCTCCGCCGGGACTAGCGGGGGGACCTCCTACAATGAGCAGTTCTTC.

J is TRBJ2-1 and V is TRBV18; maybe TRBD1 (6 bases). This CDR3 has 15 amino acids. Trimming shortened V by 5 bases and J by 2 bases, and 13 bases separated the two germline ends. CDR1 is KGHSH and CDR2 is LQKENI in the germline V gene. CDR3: CASSDEQGAYNEQFF. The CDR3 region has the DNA TGTGCCAGCTCAGATGAACAGGGAGCCTACAATGAGCAGTTCTTC.

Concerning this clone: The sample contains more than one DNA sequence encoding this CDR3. CDR3 region: CASSPGQNTEAFF. As DNA, the CDR3 is TGTGCCAGCTCACCTGGACAGAACACTGAAGCTTTCTTT. The rearrangement links TRBV18 to TRBJ1-1; D possibly corresponds to TRBD1 (5 bases). The germline gives CDR1 KGHSH, CDR2 LQKENI. The V end was cut by 3 bases, the J end by 1 base, with 6 bases between. The CDR3 runs 13 residues.

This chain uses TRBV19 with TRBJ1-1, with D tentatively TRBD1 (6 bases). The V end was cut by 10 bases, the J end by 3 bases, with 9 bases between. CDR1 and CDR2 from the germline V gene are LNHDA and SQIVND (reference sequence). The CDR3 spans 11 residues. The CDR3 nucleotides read TGTGCCATCCAGGGGTACACTGAAGCTTTCTTT. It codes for CAIQGYTEAFF.

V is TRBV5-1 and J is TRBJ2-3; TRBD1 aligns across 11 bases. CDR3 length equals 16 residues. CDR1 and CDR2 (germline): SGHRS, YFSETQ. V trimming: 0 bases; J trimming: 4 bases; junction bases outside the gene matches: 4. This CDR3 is CASSLAGTGGSDTQYF. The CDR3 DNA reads TGCGCCAGCAGCTTGGCGGGGACAGGGGGATCAGATACGCAGTATTTT.

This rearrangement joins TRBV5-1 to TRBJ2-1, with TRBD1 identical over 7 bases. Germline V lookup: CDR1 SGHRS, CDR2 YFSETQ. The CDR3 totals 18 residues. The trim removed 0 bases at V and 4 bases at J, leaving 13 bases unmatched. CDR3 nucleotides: TGCGCCAGCAGCTTGGCCGTAGGCGAGGGGGCGAGGTACAATGAGCAGTTCTTC. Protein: CASSLAVGEGARYNEQFF.

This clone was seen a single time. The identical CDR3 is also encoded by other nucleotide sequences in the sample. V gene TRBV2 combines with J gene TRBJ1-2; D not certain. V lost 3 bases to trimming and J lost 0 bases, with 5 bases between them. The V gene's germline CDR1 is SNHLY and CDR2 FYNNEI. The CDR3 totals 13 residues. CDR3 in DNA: TGTGCCAGCAGTGACGGGGCTAACTATGGCTACACCTTC. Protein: CASSDGANYGYTF. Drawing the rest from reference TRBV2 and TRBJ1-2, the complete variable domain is EPEVTQTPSHQVTQMGQEVILRCVPISNHLYFYWYRQILGQKVEFLVSFYNNEISEKSEIFDDQFSVERPDGSNFTLKIRSTKLEDSAMYFCASSDGANYGYTFGSGTRLTVV.

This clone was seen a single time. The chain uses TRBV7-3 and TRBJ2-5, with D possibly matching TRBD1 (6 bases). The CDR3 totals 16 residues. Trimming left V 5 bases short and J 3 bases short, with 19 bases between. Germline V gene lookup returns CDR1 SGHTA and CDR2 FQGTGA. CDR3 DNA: TGTGCCAGCAGCGCCCTGGGTCAGGGGATGGAAGAGACCCAGTACTTC. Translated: CASSALGQGMEETQYF.

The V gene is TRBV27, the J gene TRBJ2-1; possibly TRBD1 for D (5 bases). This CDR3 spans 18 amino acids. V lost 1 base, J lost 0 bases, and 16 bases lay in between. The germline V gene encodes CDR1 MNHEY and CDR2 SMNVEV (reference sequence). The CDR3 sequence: CASSLYGFRVNSYNEQFF. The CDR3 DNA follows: TGTGCCAGCAGTTTATACGGCTTCAGGGTCAACTCCTACAATGAGCAGTTCTTC.

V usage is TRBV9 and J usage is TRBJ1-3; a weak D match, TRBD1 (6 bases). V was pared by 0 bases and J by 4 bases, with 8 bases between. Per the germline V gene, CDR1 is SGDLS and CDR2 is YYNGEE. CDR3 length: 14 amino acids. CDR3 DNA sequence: TGTGCCAGCAGCGTAGGGACAGTCGGAAACACCATATATTTT. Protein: CASSVGTVGNTIYF.

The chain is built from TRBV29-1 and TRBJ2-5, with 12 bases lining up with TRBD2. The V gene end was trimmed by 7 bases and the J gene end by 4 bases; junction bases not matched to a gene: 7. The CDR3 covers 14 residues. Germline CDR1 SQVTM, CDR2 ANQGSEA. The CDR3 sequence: CSAQTSGGRETQYF. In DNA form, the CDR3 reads TGCAGCGCTCAGACTAGCGGGGGTCGAGAGACCCAGTACTTC.